Below are 29 T cell receptor beta chains sequenced from a single sample in a study of early T cells in non-severe SARS-CoV-2 infection. From the 5' RACE reads, TCRdb called clonotypes with MiXCR, one entry per CDR3 protein. In the table there are about 70,000 distinct CDR3 sequences, 4.6% of which are singletons. Sequences were derived from whole blood, sampled at baseline. Source of these receptors: an adult who was a healthcare worker with PCR-confirmed SARS-CoV-2 infection or an uninfected control (not recorded which). The donor label of this sample is uncertain.

This clonotype has ten or more counts. The V gene is TRBV12-3 or TRBV12-4, the J gene TRBJ2-4, with D maybe TRBD1 (6 bases). V was pared by 5 bases and J by 7 bases, with 9 bases between. The CDR3 is made up of 12 amino acids. Here the CDR3 reads CASSPGVNIQYF. Here the CDR3 DNA reads TGTGCCAGCAGTCCAGGGGTGAACATTCAGTACTTC.

The rearrangement uses TRBV30 and TRBJ2-5; D possibly corresponds to TRBD2 (6 bases). The ends were cut back, 1 base at V and 3 bases at J, with 9 bases in the middle. The germline V gene has CDR1 GTSNPN and CDR2 SVGIG (reference sequence). The CDR3 is 13 residues long. In nucleotides, the CDR3 is TGTGCCTGGAGTGGGGCTAGCGAAGAGACCCAGTACTTC. Translation: CAWSGASEETQYF.

This clonotype was found many times. The chain is built from TRBV7-2 and TRBJ2-3; D unclear. The CDR3 runs to 15 residues. V lost 5 bases and J 0 bases, leaving 12 bases between the germline ends. CDR1 and CDR2 from the germline V gene are SGHTA and FQGNSA. DNA of the CDR3: TGTGCCAGCAGCCCAAGGTGGGCTAGCACAGATACGCAGTATTTT. As protein: CASSPRWASTDTQYF. Filled out from reference TRBV7-2 and TRBJ2-3, the complete variable domain reads GAGVSQSPSNKVTEKGKDVELRCDPISGHTALYWYRQSLGQGLEFLIYFQGNSAPDKSGLPSDRFSAERTGGSVSTLTIQRTQQEDSAVYLCASSPRWASTDTQYFGPGTRLTVL.

This clonotype was observed a handful of times. The rearrangement links TRBV5-5 to TRBJ1-2, with D maybe TRBD1 (5 bases). The CDR3 is made up of 15 amino acids. Deletions cut 5 bases from V and 0 bases from J, with 14 bases between. CDR1 and CDR2 (germline): SGHKS, YYEKEE (reference sequence). CDR3 sequence (DNA): TGTGCCAGCAGGTCTAAAGACAGCCCTAACTATGGCTACACCTTC. This translates into CASRSKDSPNYGYTF.

This clonotype was counted many times. The chain carries TRBV27 and TRBJ1-2; 7 bases are a match to TRBD1. J lost 7 bases, V lost 2 bases, and 10 bases had no gene match. The CDR3 totals 15 residues. Germline CDR1 reads MNHEY; CDR2 reads SMNVEV (reference sequence). In nucleotides, the CDR3 is TGTGCCAGCAGTTTAGCTTCAACAGGGGTGGCTGGCTACACCTTC. This translates into CASSLASTGVAGYTF.

This clonotype occurred many times. The chain joins TRBV20-1 to TRBJ2-7, with 8 bases fitting TRBD2. The CDR3 extends over 14 amino acids. CDR1 DFQATT and CDR2 SNEGSKA come from the germline V gene (reference sequence). With 4 bases clipped from V and 2 bases from J, the junction kept 7 bases outside the gene matches. The CDR3, as DNA: TGCAGTGCTACGGGACTAGTGGTAACCTACGAGCAGTACTTC. It translates to CSATGLVVTYEQYF.

This clonotype was seen ten or more times. The chain joins TRBV20-1 to TRBJ2-3, with D perhaps assigned TRBD1 or TRBD2 (5 bases each). The length of the CDR3 is 14 residues. Germline CDR1 and CDR2: DFQATT and SNEGSKA (reference sequence). V was trimmed by 3 bases and J by 4 bases, leaving 14 bases between them. DNA of the CDR3: TGCAGTGCTAGTGCTCGACGGGGCGCAGATACGCAGTATTTT. Translation gives CSASARRGADTQYF.

Ten or more counts support this clonotype. The chain is built from TRBV11-2 and TRBJ1-3; D not certain. The V gene lost 4 bases and the J gene lost 8 bases, with 18 bases spanning the gap. The CDR3 is 15 amino acids. Germline CDR1 SGHAT, CDR2 FQNNGV. CDR3 amino acids: CASSSPGVAGDTIYF. The CDR3 region has the DNA TGTGCCAGCAGCTCTCCCGGGGTGGCGGGAGACACCATATATTTT.

This clonotype occurred a few times. The J gene is TRBJ2-2, the V gene TRBV2; 10 bases are shared with TRBD2. Germline lookup yields CDR1 SNHLY and CDR2 FYNNEI. This CDR3 region has 16 residues. Germline trimming cut 2 bases from V and 2 bases from J; bases unmatched to any gene: 2. CDR3 sequence reads: CASSERLAGNTGELFF. Here the CDR3 DNA reads TGTGCCAGCAGTGAACGACTAGCGGGTAACACCGGGGAGCTGTTTTTT.

The sample holds many counts of this clonotype. This chain joins TRBV20-1 and TRBJ1-5; D not certain. V was trimmed by 3 bases and J by 0 bases, leaving 9 bases between them. CDR3 length: 14 residues. Germline-derived CDR1 and CDR2 are DFQATT and SNEGSKA (reference sequence). The CDR3 is CSASSRVSNQPQHF. The CDR3, as DNA: TGCAGTGCTAGTAGCCGGGTTAGCAATCAGCCCCAGCATTTT.

This clonotype was found many times. V gene TRBV13 combines with J gene TRBJ2-1; D is possibly TRBD1 or TRBD2 (6 bases each). This CDR3 spans 14 amino acids. Germline-derived CDR1 and CDR2 are PRHDT and FYEKMQ (reference sequence). Trimming removed 4 bases from V and 10 bases from J, with 17 bases in between. Here the CDR3 DNA reads TGTGCCAGCAGCTCAGCGATGGAGGGACAAGAGCAGTTCTTC. It encodes CASSSAMEGQEQFF.

The chain carries TRBV5-6 and TRBJ2-5; 12 nucleotides align to TRBD2. The CDR3 loop spans 16 amino acids. V was pared by 1 base and J by 7 bases, with 8 bases of the junction left unmatched. CDR1 is SGHDT and CDR2 is YYEEEE in the germline V gene. This CDR3 is CASSLTSGGSSGTQYF. In DNA, the CDR3 is TGTGCCAGCAGCTTGACTAGCGGGGGGTCCTCAGGGACCCAGTACTTC.

The rearrangement links TRBV4-3 to TRBJ2-7; maybe TRBD1 (5 bases). Germline V gives CDR1 LGHNA, CDR2 YSLEER. The length of the CDR3 is 14 residues. V was cut by 1 base and J by 7 bases, with 14 bases left in between. CDR3 DNA sequence: TGCGCCAGCAGCCAAGCAGAAGGGGTCGGGGAGCAGTACTTC. Amino acid sequence: CASSQAEGVGEQYF.

This clonotype has ten or more counts. One end of the junction does not line up with germline, which may come from a read error. Written as DNA, the CDR3 is TGTGCCAGCAGCCATGTGGCGGGGATGGCGATGACAGATACGCAGTTTTTT. This codes for CASSHVAGMAMTDTQFF. The rearrangement links TRBV3-1 to TRBJ2-3, with D possibly being TRBD2 (6 bases). Germline-derived CDR1 and CDR2 are LGHDT and YNNKEL (reference sequence). The CDR3 totals 17 residues.

This clonotype came up many times. This chain links TRBV4-2 with TRBJ2-3, with 8 bases identical to TRBD2. Germline V CDR1 and CDR2: LGHNA, YNFKEQ. Losses at the gene ends were 5 bases for V and 6 bases for J; bases not matched to a gene: 10. CDR3 length equals 15 residues. The CDR3 protein is CASSVLPGGPDTQYF. The DNA for the CDR3 is TGTGCCAGCAGCGTCCTACCGGGGGGGCCGGATACGCAGTATTTT.

The gene calls are TRBV12-3 or TRBV12-4 and TRBJ2-7; the D is unclear. The CDR3 has 15 amino acids. V lost 3 bases and J lost 2, with 14 bases in between. CDR3 residues: CASSFIVGPAYEQYF. The CDR3 nucleotides are TGTGCCAGCAGTTTTATAGTAGGGCCCGCCTACGAGCAGTACTTC.

This clonotype was found many times. The rearrangement uses TRBV18 and TRBJ1-1; 12 bases match TRBD1. Per germline, CDR1 KGHSH and CDR2 LQKENI. V trimming: 3 bases; J trimming: 0 bases; junction bases outside the gene matches: 8. CDR3 length: 18 amino acids. CDR3 DNA: TGTGCCAGCTCACCTCCGGGACAGGGGGCAACTTTGAACACTGAAGCTTTCTTT. It specifies CASSPPGQGATLNTEAFF. Drawing the rest from reference TRBV18 and TRBJ1-1, the complete variable domain is NAGVMQNPRHLVRRRGQEARLRCSPMKGHSHVYWYRQLPEEGLKFMVYLQKENIIDESGMPKERFSAEFPKEGPSILRIQQVVRGDSAAYFCASSPPGQGATLNTEAFFGQGTRLTVV.

This clonotype was counted ten times or more. The chain carries TRBV6-1 and TRBJ2-7; TRBD1 is a possible D gene (6 bases). CDR1 is MNHNS and CDR2 is SASEGT in the germline V gene. V lost 7 bases and J lost 1, with 23 bases in between. The CDR3 consists of 17 residues. The CDR3 loop reads CASILRGTGPSSYEQYF. In nucleotides, the CDR3 is TGTGCCAGCATTCTCAGGGGAACAGGGCCCTCGTCCTACGAGCAGTACTTC.

The gene calls are TRBV6-2 or TRBV6-3 and TRBJ2-1; 9 nucleotides align to TRBD2. This CDR3 has 15 amino acids. Trimming took 4 bases from V and 2 from J; bases not matched to a gene: 3. Germline V gene data show CDR1 as MNHEY and CDR2 as SVGEGT. The CDR3 loop is CASSLRGGTYNEQFF. As DNA, the CDR3 is TGTGCCAGCAGTTTGCGGGGGGGCACCTACAATGAGCAGTTCTTC.

The table lists this clonotype with many counts. J is TRBJ2-7 and V is TRBV12-3 or TRBV12-4; D assignment may be TRBD1 or TRBD2 (7 bases each). The CDR3 extends over 14 amino acids. Trimming took off 6 bases at V and 3 bases at J, with 15 bases between the two ends. CDR3 protein: CASSSTGEGYEQYF. CDR3 DNA: TGTGCCAGCAGCTCCACAGGGGAGGGCTACGAGCAGTACTTC.

As for this clonotype: This may come from a read error, since a much larger clone is one base off. The rearrangement uses TRBV12-3 or TRBV12-4 and TRBJ2-7, with a weak D call TRBD2 (5 bases). This CDR3 is 15 amino acids long. The V end lost 1 base, the J end lost 9 bases, and 19 bases lay between the germline ends. CDR3 protein: CASSLDYGELNLQYF. CDR3 sequence (DNA): TGTGCCAGCAGTTTAGACTACGGGGAGCTCAACCTGCAGTACTTC.

This clonotype was found many times. This sequence joins TRBV5-6 and TRBJ2-7; 7 bases line up with TRBD1. Per germline, CDR1 SGHDT and CDR2 YYEEEE. The CDR3 totals 15 residues. V was clipped by 4 bases and J by 6 bases; unmatched bases: 13. CDR3 amino acids: CASSLLAGGHGEQYF. For the CDR3, the DNA is TGTGCCAGCAGCCTACTCGCAGGGGGTCATGGCGAGCAGTACTTC.

This clonotype appeared many times. The chain links TRBV7-9 to TRBJ1-6; TRBD1 aligns across 9 bases. Germline V gives CDR1 SEHNR, CDR2 FQNEAQ (reference sequence). This CDR3 is built from 14 residues. The V and J ends lost 5 bases and 11 bases, in that order; junction bases with no gene match: 7. The CDR3 sequence: CASSPGTGFPPLHF. CDR3 sequence (DNA): TGTGCCAGCAGCCCCGGGACAGGGTTTCCACCCCTCCACTTT.

This clonotype was picked up a small number of times. The V call is TRBV3-1, the J call TRBJ2-7, with D possibly matching TRBD1 (5 bases). Germline lookup yields CDR1 LGHDT and CDR2 YNNKEL (reference sequence). V lost 1 base and J 1 base, leaving 8 bases between the germline ends. The CDR3 extends over 14 amino acids. Here the CDR3 reads CASSQGQSSYEQYF. CDR3 DNA sequence: TGTGCCAGCAGCCAAGGACAGTCGTCCTACGAGCAGTACTTC.

V gene TRBV5-1 combines with J gene TRBJ2-3, with D perhaps matching TRBD2 (6 bases). With 5 bases removed from V and 1 base from J, the gap between germline ends came to 14 bases. Germline-derived CDR1 and CDR2 are SGHRS and YFSETQ. This CDR3 region has 15 residues. The CDR3 region is CASREEGSRTDTQYF. CDR3 DNA sequence: TGCGCCAGCAGAGAGGAGGGCAGCCGCACAGATACGCAGTATTTT.

This clonotype has at least ten counts. The chain uses TRBV4-3 and TRBJ1-5; D might be TRBD1 (5 bases). The CDR3 is 15 residues long. Germline loops: CDR1 LGHNA, CDR2 YSLEER. V lost 0 bases and J 2 bases, leaving 8 bases between the germline ends. The DNA of the CDR3 is TGCGCCAGCAGCCAAGAAGGGGCAGGCAATCAGCCCCAGCATTTT. It specifies CASSQEGAGNQPQHF.

This clonotype occurred many times. V is TRBV20-1 and J is TRBJ2-3; unclear D gene. Germline CDR1 reads DFQATT; CDR2 reads SNEGSKA (reference sequence). The CDR3 contains 15 residues. Deletions cut 7 bases from V and 1 base from J, with 18 bases between. CDR3: CSVAPFYTGTDTQYF. CDR3 sequence (DNA): TGCAGTGTGGCCCCATTTTATACTGGCACAGATACGCAGTATTTT.

This clonotype appeared many times. V and J are TRBV2 and TRBJ2-1, with D perhaps matching TRBD1 or TRBD2 (5 bases each). CDR3 length: 15 amino acids. The V and J ends lost 1 base and 11 bases respectively, with 18 bases between them. Germline V CDR1 and CDR2: SNHLY, FYNNEI. The CDR3 region has the DNA TGTGCCAGCAGTGAAGAGTCGGGGCGCTTCGATAAGCAGTTCTTC. As protein: CASSEESGRFDKQFF.

Ten or more counts support this clonotype. This chain joins TRBV11-2 and TRBJ2-1, with D hard to call. CDR3 length equals 13 residues. In germline, CDR1 is SGHAT, CDR2 FQNNGV. The V end lost 1 base, the J end lost 10 bases, and 11 bases lay between the germline ends. The CDR3 region is CASSLGVAGEQFF. For the CDR3, the DNA is TGTGCCAGCAGCTTAGGGGTAGCCGGGGAGCAGTTCTTC.